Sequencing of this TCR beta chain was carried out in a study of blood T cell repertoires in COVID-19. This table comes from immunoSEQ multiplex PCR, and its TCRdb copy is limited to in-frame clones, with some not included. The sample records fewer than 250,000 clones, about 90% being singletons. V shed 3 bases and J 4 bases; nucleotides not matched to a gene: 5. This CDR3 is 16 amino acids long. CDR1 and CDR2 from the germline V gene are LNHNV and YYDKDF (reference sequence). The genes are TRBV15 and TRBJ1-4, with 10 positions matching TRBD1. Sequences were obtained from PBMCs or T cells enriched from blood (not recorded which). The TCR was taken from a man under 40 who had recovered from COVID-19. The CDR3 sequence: CATSSRDRGSNEKLFF. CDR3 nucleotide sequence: TGTGCCACCAGCAGCCGGGACAGGGGAAGTAATGAAAAACTGTTTTTT.